The rows below give T cell receptor beta chains drawn from one sample of a study of blood T cell repertoires in COVID-19. TCRdb's copy holds only in-frame clones and misses some; the assay was immunoSEQ multiplex PCR. The sample contains 70,000 to 100,000 clones, around 88% of which appear only once. The sample taken for sequencing was peripheral blood. The origin of the receptors is a woman aged 55-69 years with COVID-19, enrolled during active disease. Both conserved end residues are part of each CDR3. Each record gives: V gene, J gene, clone size, D gene, CDR3 DNA, CDR3 protein. A D gene is named only where the DNA matches it firmly. Not all rows give a size; the values are once, few, many and, for expanded clones, a class.

V: TRBV2
J: TRBJ1-1
size: .
D: .
DNA: TGTGCCAGCAGTGGGGACTCCAACACTGAAGCTTTCTTT
CDR3: CASSGDSNTEAFF

V: TRBV6-1
J: TRBJ2-7
size: .
D: .
DNA: TGTGCCAGCAGGAGCCCCCGCGGGGACTCCGAGCAGTACTTC
CDR3: CASRSPRGDSEQYF

V: TRBV11-2
J: TRBJ1-6
size: .
D: .
DNA: TGTGCCAGCAGCCCGACCACAGGATCTAATTCACCCCTCCACTTT
CDR3: CASSPTTGSNSPLHF

V: TRBV9
J: TRBJ1-2
size: .
D: .
DNA: TGTGCCAGCAGCGTCCAGCGCGATGGCTACACCTTC
CDR3: CASSVQRDGYTF

V: TRBV6-5
J: TRBJ1-2
size: .
D: TRBD1
DNA: TGTGCCAGCATAGGGACAGGAAACTATGGCTACACCTTC
CDR3: CASIGTGNYGYTF

V: TRBV9
J: TRBJ1-2
size: .
D: .
DNA: TGTGCCAGCAGCGTTGTGGCAGGAAACTATGGCTACACCTTC
CDR3: CASSVVAGNYGYTF

V: TRBV7-2
J: TRBJ2-5
size: once
D: TRBD1
DNA: TGTGCCAGCAGCTTCGGACAGGTGGAGACCCAGTACTTC
CDR3: CASSFGQVETQYF

V: TRBV28
J: TRBJ1-1
size: .
D: TRBD1
DNA: TGTGCCAGCTTCGGGGACAGGGAGACTTTCTTT
CDR3: CASFGDRETFF

V: TRBV2
J: TRBJ2-1
size: once
D: .
DNA: TGTGCCAGCAGTGAACTCGGCAATGAGCAGTTCTTC
CDR3: CASSELGNEQFF

V: TRBV12-3/TRBV12-4
J: TRBJ1-2
size: few
D: .
DNA: TGTGCCATCAAGGCAGGGGTGGTCGGCTACACCTTC
CDR3: CAIKAGVVGYTF

V: TRBV5-5
J: TRBJ1-1
size: few
D: .
DNA: TGTGCCAGCAGGGGGCCCGGAAGAGCTTTCTTT
CDR3: CASRGPGRAFF

V: TRBV3-1/TRBV3-2
J: TRBJ2-7
size: .
D: .
DNA: TGTGCCAGCAGCAACGGACCGATGACAGCCTACGAGCAGTACTTC
CDR3: CASSNGPMTAYEQYF

V: TRBV27
J: TRBJ1-2
size: .
D: .
DNA: TGTGCCAGCAGGGGTTTCCAGGACTATGGCTACACCTTC
CDR3: CASRGFQDYGYTF

V: TRBV7-2
J: TRBJ1-6
size: .
D: TRBD1
DNA: TGTGCCAGCAGCGAAGGGACAGCCGATAATTCACCCCTCCACTTT
CDR3: CASSEGTADNSPLHF

V: TRBV4-3
J: TRBJ2-5
size: .
D: .
DNA: TGCGCCAGCAGCCACCTGACATCCCGAGAGACCCAGTACTTC
CDR3: CASSHLTSRETQYF

V: TRBV19
J: TRBJ1-6
size: .
D: TRBD1
DNA: TGTGCCAGTAGTATGGAGGGACAGCCCAGCTCCTATAATTCACCCCTCCACTTT
CDR3: CASSMEGQPSSYNSPLHF

V: TRBV5-6
J: TRBJ1-1
size: .
D: TRBD1
DNA: TGTGCCAGCAGCCAGAGGGACAGGGAAAACACTGAAGCTTTCTTT
CDR3: CASSQRDRENTEAFF

V: TRBV9
J: TRBJ2-2
size: few
D: .
DNA: TGTGCCAGCAGCAACCGATTAGGGGGTTCCCACGGGGAGCTGTTTTTT
CDR3: CASSNRLGGSHGELFF

V: TRBV7-2
J: TRBJ2-1
size: .
D: TRBD1
DNA: TGTGCCAGCAGCTTAGCCCGGGACAGGGGATCCAATGAGCAGTTCTTC
CDR3: CASSLARDRGSNEQFF

V: TRBV7-2
J: TRBJ2-1
size: .
D: TRBD1
DNA: TGTGCCAGCAGCTTCGCCAGGGGGCCGTACAATGAGCAGTTCTTC
CDR3: CASSFARGPYNEQFF

V: TRBV6-5
J: TRBJ1-1
size: few
D: .
DNA: TGTGCCAGCAGCCAATCGAACACTGAAGCTTTCTTT
CDR3: CASSQSNTEAFF

V: TRBV7-2
J: TRBJ1-1
size: .
D: TRBD1
DNA: TGTGCCAGCAGCTTAGGCCGAGGGGGCGGGTGGAACACTGAAGCTTTCTTT
CDR3: CASSLGRGGGWNTEAFF

V: TRBV25-1
J: TRBJ1-6
size: .
D: .
DNA: TGTGCCAGCAGCGACCCCCGGGTAGGGAGAAATTCACCCCTCCACTTT
CDR3: CASSDPRVGRNSPLHF

V: TRBV5-6
J: TRBJ1-4
size: .
D: .
DNA: TGTGCCAGCAGCTTGGTAGGGGTGGGTGATGAAAAACTGTTTTTT
CDR3: CASSLVGVGDEKLFF

V: TRBV28
J: TRBJ1-2
size: .
D: .
DNA: TGTGCCAGCGGGGAACCGGGACAACGAACCTATGGCTACACCTTC
CDR3: CASGEPGQRTYGYTF

V: TRBV18
J: TRBJ1-4
size: .
D: .
DNA: TGTGCCAGCTCTACCAATCAGGGGCGGAATGAAAAACTGTTTTTT
CDR3: CASSTNQGRNEKLFF

V: TRBV7-9
J: TRBJ1-1
size: .
D: .
DNA: TGTGCCAGCAGCCTTCTACCCAACGTGGCTGAAGCTTTCTTT
CDR3: CASSLLPNVAEAFF

V: TRBV27
J: TRBJ2-5
size: .
D: .
DNA: TGTGCCAGCCGATTTCAGGGCTTCCAAGAGACCCAGTACTTC
CDR3: CASRFQGFQETQYF

V: TRBV7-2
J: TRBJ2-7
size: .
D: TRBD1
DNA: TGTGCCAGCAGCTTGCGGACAGGACCTACCTACGAGCAGTACTTC
CDR3: CASSLRTGPTYEQYF

V: TRBV9
J: TRBJ2-3
size: .
D: .
DNA: TGTGCCAGCAGCGACCCGGGGTCTTACACAGATACGCAGTATTTT
CDR3: CASSDPGSYTDTQYF

V: TRBV2
J: TRBJ1-5
size: .
D: .
DNA: TGTGCCAGCAGTGATGGGGGGGGATTCCAGCCCCAGCATTTT
CDR3: CASSDGGGFQPQHF

V: TRBV7-2
J: TRBJ2-3
size: .
D: .
DNA: TGTGCCAGCAGCTTAGCGGGGGGAACAGATACGCAGTATTTT
CDR3: CASSLAGGTDTQYF

V: TRBV28
J: TRBJ1-2
size: .
D: .
DNA: TGTGCCAGCAGTTCCCCCCCGGGGCAGGGAGGGGGCTACACCTTC
CDR3: CASSSPPGQGGGYTF

V: TRBV6-1
J: TRBJ2-2
size: .
D: TRBD2
DNA: TGTGCCAGCAGTGAGGGGAGGGCCAGTAACACCGGGGAGCTGTTTTTT
CDR3: CASSEGRASNTGELFF

V: TRBV10-2
J: TRBJ2-2
size: .
D: .
DNA: TGCGCCAGCAGTGAGTTAGGGGAAGCCGGGGAGCTGTTTTTT
CDR3: CASSELGEAGELFF

V: TRBV4-1
J: TRBJ2-1
size: .
D: TRBD2
DNA: TGCGCCAGCAGCCACCTGGGGACTAGCGGACTCAATGAGCAGTTCTTC
CDR3: CASSHLGTSGLNEQFF

V: TRBV6-2/TRBV6-3
J: TRBJ1-2
size: .
D: .
DNA: TGTGCCAGCAGTTACGCAGGGAACTATGGCTACACCTTC
CDR3: CASSYAGNYGYTF

V: TRBV18
J: TRBJ2-7
size: .
D: TRBD1
DNA: TGTGCCAGCTCAACCGGGACAGTCTACGAGCAGTACTTC
CDR3: CASSTGTVYEQYF

V: TRBV11-2
J: TRBJ2-5
size: once
D: TRBD1
DNA: TGTGCCAGCAGCATGGGACAGCAAGAGACCCAGTACTTC
CDR3: CASSMGQQETQYF